The 23 T cell receptor beta chains given below trace back to one sample, sequenced in a study of cytotoxic CD8 clonotypes in ibrutinib-treated CLL. TCRdb's table, derived via immunoSEQ multiplex PCR, lists solely in-frame clones and lacks some. Of about 150,000 clones listed, about 80% are singletons. Source: PBMCs, taken after 24 months of ibrutinib treatment. The receptors shown here come from a human donor with chronic lymphocytic leukemia.

Of note for this clone: Other DNA sequences in this sample translate to the same CDR3. V gene TRBV5-1 combines with J gene TRBJ2-5; 13 nucleotides align to TRBD2. There are 16 residues in the CDR3. Germline assignment: CDR1 SGHRS and CDR2 YFSETQ. Trimming took 2 bases from V and 1 from J; bases not matched to a gene: 2. The chain's CDR3 is CASSLGTSGTQETQYF. DNA of the CDR3: TGCGCCAGCAGCTTAGGGACTAGCGGGACCCAAGAGACCCAGTACTTC.

For this clone: A read error may account for a junction end that differs from germline. CDR3 bases: TGTGCTAGCAGCCCCCGAGGTGGGGAGCAGTTCTTC. This encodes CASSPRGGEQFF. The V call is TRBV7-7, the J call TRBJ2-1; no clear D. There are 12 residues in the CDR3. From germline, CDR1 is SSHAT and CDR2 FNYEAQ (reference sequence).

V and J are TRBV27 and TRBJ2-2, with D possibly being TRBD1 or TRBD2 (5 bases each). Trimming pared 4 bases from V and 5 bases from J, leaving 11 bases between. Germline V gene sequence: CDR1 MNHEY, CDR2 SMNVEV (reference sequence). This CDR3 region has 14 residues. CDR3 residues: CASSSGTTTGELFF. DNA for the CDR3: TGTGCCAGCAGTTCCGGGACCACAACCGGGGAGCTGTTTTTT.

V is TRBV2 and J is TRBJ2-7; TRBD2 aligns across 11 bases. CDR1 SNHLY and CDR2 FYNNEI come from the germline V gene. The CDR3 runs to 14 residues. Germline trimming cut 7 bases from V and 5 bases from J; bases unmatched to any gene: 7. CDR3 nucleotides: TGTGCCAGCACCCGACTAGCGGGATTCGACGAGCAGTACTTC. This sequence encodes CASTRLAGFDEQYF. The variable domain in full, with the rest retrieved from reference TRBV2 and TRBJ2-7, is EPEVTQTPSHQVTQMGQEVILRCVPISNHLYFYWYRQILGQKVEFLVSFYNNEISEKSEIFDDQFSVERPDGSNFTLKIRSTKLEDSAMYFCASTRLAGFDEQYFGPGTRLTVT.

Turning to this clone: One junction end does not reproduce the germline sequence, and a read error may be involved. This sequence joins TRBV6-5 and TRBJ1-2; TRBD1 is a possible D gene (5 bases). CDR3 size: 16 residues. The germline gives CDR1 MNHEY, CDR2 SVGAGI. CDR3 region: CASSYGVGPLNFGYTF. The CDR3 DNA follows: TGTGCCAGCAGTTACGGGGTGGGGCCTCTTAACTTTGGCTACACCTTC.

This clone has a handful of counts. The chain carries TRBV5-1 and TRBJ2-3; 8 positions agree with TRBD1. Germline CDR1 reads SGHRS; CDR2 reads YFSETQ. The CDR3 has 13 amino acids. Trimming at V came to 7 bases and at J to 6 bases, leaving 7 bases not matched to a gene. The CDR3: CASHQGAKDTQYF. Here the CDR3 DNA reads TGCGCCAGCCATCAGGGGGCGAAGGATACGCAGTATTTT.

This rearrangement joins TRBV18 to TRBJ2-7; D ambiguous. Germline V gene sequence: CDR1 KGHSH, CDR2 LQKENI. V gave up 0 bases and J gave up 1 base, with 7 bases separating them. CDR3 size: 14 residues. The CDR3 is CASSPPSVSYEQYF. The DNA of the CDR3 is TGTGCCAGCTCACCACCTTCTGTTTCCTACGAGCAGTACTTC.

This clone was counted a few times. The chain combines TRBV9 with TRBJ1-2; a possible D gene is TRBD1 (5 bases). Germline V gene lookup returns CDR1 SGDLS and CDR2 YYNGEE. This CDR3 comprises 14 residues. Trimming removed 0 bases from V and 7 bases from J, with 13 bases in between. In DNA form, the CDR3 reads TGTGCCAGCAGCGTAGCTGGCAGGGCAGGTGGCTACACCTTC. This encodes CASSVAGRAGGYTF.

The chain links TRBV28 to TRBJ1-1; possible D gene TRBD1, 5 bases. The CDR3 runs to 16 residues. The V end was cut by 4 bases, the J end by 0 bases, with 15 bases between. Germline CDR1 MDHEN, CDR2 SYDVKM. The CDR3 here is CASSWPGLEVNTEAFF. DNA of the CDR3: TGTGCCAGCAGTTGGCCGGGACTCGAGGTGAACACTGAAGCTTTCTTT.

The rearrangement links TRBV5-1 to TRBJ2-1; TRBD2 matches at 8 bases. Germline lookup yields CDR1 SGHRS and CDR2 YFSETQ. Trimming cost V 5 bases and J 2 bases; bases outside gene matches: 12. The CDR3 is 17 residues long. The CDR3 DNA is TGCGCCAGCAGGTGGGTAGCGGGACCAACCCCCTACAATGAGCAGTTCTTC. Translating it yields CASRWVAGPTPYNEQFF.

This clone was detected only a few times. This chain uses TRBV9 with TRBJ1-5, with 8 bases aligning to TRBD1. The V gene end was trimmed by 2 bases and the J gene end by 6 bases; junction bases not matched to a gene: 7. Germline assignment: CDR1 SGDLS and CDR2 YYNGEE. CDR3 length equals 15 residues. Written as DNA, the CDR3 is TGTGCCAGCAGCGTGGGCCCACAGGGGGGTCAGCCCCAGCATTTT. The encoded protein is CASSVGPQGGQPQHF. The variable domain in full, with the rest retrieved from reference TRBV9 and TRBJ1-5, is DSGVTQTPKHLITATGQRVTLRCSPRSGDLSVYWYQQSLDQGLQFLIQYYNGEERAKGNILERFSAQQFPDLHSELNLSSLELGDSALYFCASSVGPQGGQPQHFGDGTRLSIL.

This clone has just a few counts. This chain links TRBV6-6 with TRBJ1-5, with a possible D match to TRBD1 (5 bases). V was shortened by 7 bases and J by 4 bases, with 11 bases between the two germline ends. CDR3 length equals 13 residues. CDR1 is MNHNY and CDR2 is SVGAGI in the germline V gene (reference sequence). The CDR3 protein is CASIREGNQPQHF. The CDR3 DNA reads as TGTGCCAGCATCCGAGAGGGGAATCAGCCCCAGCATTTT.

The chain has TRBV30 and TRBJ1-2, with 9 bases lining up with TRBD1. The CDR3 has 12 residues. CDR1 and CDR2 (germline): GTSNPN, SVGIG (reference sequence). Trimming at V came to 6 bases and at J to 2 bases, leaving 1 base not matched to a gene. As DNA, the CDR3 is TGTGCCTGCGGACAGGGGAACTATGGCTACACCTTC. Its translation: CACGQGNYGYTF.

The chain uses TRBV4-2 and TRBJ2-3, with no clear D. V was trimmed by 5 bases and J by 1 base, leaving 10 bases between them. The CDR3 is 14 residues long. The germline CDR1 and CDR2 sequences are LGHNA and YNFKEQ. CDR3 loop: CASSGVSRTDTQYF. The CDR3 bases are TGTGCCAGCAGCGGGGTCTCCCGCACAGATACGCAGTATTTT.

This clone was seen more than once but under ten times. The chain links TRBV7-6 to TRBJ2-7; 7 bases map to TRBD2. Germline-derived CDR1 and CDR2 are SGHVS and FNYEAQ. The V gene end was trimmed by 5 bases and the J gene end by 4 bases; junction bases not matched to a gene: 14. This CDR3 region has 16 residues. The CDR3 region is CASSPGRASGRYEQYF. In nucleotides, the CDR3 is TGTGCCAGCAGCCCGGGGCGGGCTAGCGGCCGTTACGAGCAGTACTTC.

The chain has TRBV28 and TRBJ2-2, with TRBD2 matching over 15 bases. J gave up 4 bases and V 3 bases, and 9 bases lay outside the gene matches. CDR1 and CDR2 (germline): MDHEN, SYDVKM. This CDR3 has 19 amino acids. CDR3 protein: CASSLGLAGGLLGTGELFF. The CDR3 DNA reads as TGTGCCAGCAGTTTGGGACTAGCGGGAGGCCTCCTTGGCACCGGGGAGCTGTTTTTT.

The J gene is TRBJ2-7, the V gene TRBV6-5, with unresolved D. This CDR3 is built from 14 residues. The germline V gene has CDR1 MNHEY and CDR2 SVGAGI. V lost 5 bases and J 5 bases, leaving 16 bases between the germline ends. The CDR3 is CASSRGRWIDEQYF. The CDR3 DNA reads as TGTGCCAGCAGTCGAGGTCGGTGGATCGACGAGCAGTACTTC.

This clone was counted only a few times. The chain combines TRBV5-4 with TRBJ2-1; 9 bases agree with TRBD2. V lost 0 bases to trimming and J lost 0 bases; unmatched junction nucleotides: 7. Looked up from germline, CDR1 is SGHNT and CDR2 is YYREEE (reference sequence). This CDR3 is built from 18 residues. In DNA form, the CDR3 reads TGTGCCAGCAGCTTGGGCGGCGGGGGGGGAAGCTCCTACAATGAGCAGTTCTTC. It codes for CASSLGGGGGSSYNEQFF.

In its sample, this clone was seen a few times. V gene TRBV19 combines with J gene TRBJ1-4, with a weak D call TRBD1 (6 bases). V was trimmed by 5 bases and J by 2 bases, leaving 18 bases between them. CDR1 and CDR2 from the germline V gene are LNHDA and SQIVND (reference sequence). The CDR3 sequence is 17 residues long. This CDR3 is CASSSRRPTGTNEKLFF. In nucleotides, the CDR3 is TGTGCCAGTAGTTCCCGGCGCCCAACAGGGACTAATGAAAAACTGTTTTTT.

This clone was observed a few times. The chain couples TRBV18 to TRBJ1-2; D might be TRBD1 (6 bases). CDR1 and CDR2 (germline): KGHSH, LQKENI. This CDR3 is built from 15 residues. V was pared by 2 bases and J by 6 bases, with 16 bases between. The CDR3 nucleotides are TGTGCCAGCTCACCAGCAGCAGGGGAAGGCGATGGCTACACCTTC. It is translated as CASSPAAGEGDGYTF.

The gene calls are TRBV28 and TRBJ1-2; D gene unclear. Looked up from germline, CDR1 is MDHEN and CDR2 is SYDVKM. Trimming shortened V by 5 bases and J by 5 bases, and 6 bases separated the two germline ends. The CDR3 covers 11 residues. In DNA, the CDR3 is TGTGCCAGCAGTAGGGTATATGGCTACACCTTC. It yields the protein CASSRVYGYTF.

The rearrangement uses TRBV4-1 and TRBJ1-4, with 7 bases identical to TRBD1. Germline CDR1 and CDR2: MGHRA and YSYEKL. V lost 1 base to trimming and J lost 8 bases; unmatched junction nucleotides: 4. This CDR3 has 14 amino acids. This chain's CDR3 is CASSQADRREKLFF. CDR3 bases: TGCGCCAGCAGCCAAGCGGACAGGCGGGAAAAACTGTTTTTT.

The CDR3 DNA is TGTGCCAGCAGCTTAGACTTCTCCTACGAGCAGTACTTC. Encoded protein: CASSLDFSYEQYF. V and J are TRBV7-2 and TRBJ2-7; D not certain. Germline-derived CDR1 and CDR2 are SGHTA and FQGNSA. This CDR3 is built from 13 residues. V was pared by 1 base and J by 0 bases, with 4 bases between.